This TCR beta chain was retrieved from a study of cytomegalovirus exposure and HLA in healthy donors. The primer mix had 60 Vbeta and 13 Jbeta primers. Only in-frame clones appear in the TCRdb table, and some are missing; sequencing was by immunoSEQ multiplex PCR. Of 100,000 to 120,000 clones listed, about 15% were seen once; the top ten hold about 0.8%. V was shortened by 2 bases and J by 8 bases, with 18 bases between the two germline ends. The CDR3 extends over 15 amino acids. The germline V gene encodes CDR1 GTSNPN and CDR2 SVGIG (reference sequence). J is TRBJ1-4 and V is TRBV30; maybe TRBD1 (6 bases). The sequence derives from a female donor in good health and CMV-seronegative. Source material: PBMCs. The CDR3 loop reads CAWSHRGHPREKLFF. CDR3 DNA: TGTGCCTGGAGTCACCGGGGACATCCCCGAGAAAAACTGTTTTTT.